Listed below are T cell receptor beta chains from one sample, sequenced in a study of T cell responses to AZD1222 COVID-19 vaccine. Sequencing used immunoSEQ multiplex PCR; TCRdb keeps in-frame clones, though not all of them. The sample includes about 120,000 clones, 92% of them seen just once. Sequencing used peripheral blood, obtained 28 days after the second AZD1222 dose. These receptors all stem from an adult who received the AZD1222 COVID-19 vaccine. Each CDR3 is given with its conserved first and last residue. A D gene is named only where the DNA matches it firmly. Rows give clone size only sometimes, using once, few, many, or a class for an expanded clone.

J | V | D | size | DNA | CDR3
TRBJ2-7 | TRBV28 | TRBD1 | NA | TGTGCCAGCAGTCCCCGGGACAGAAGCTCCTACGAGCAGTACTTC | CASSPRDRSSYEQYF
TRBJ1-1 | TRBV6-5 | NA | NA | TGTGCCAGCAGTAGGGTGGGAGACATGAACACTGAAGCTTTCTTT | CASSRVGDMNTEAFF
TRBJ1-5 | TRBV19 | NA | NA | TGTGCCAGTAGTATTTACCAGGGGCGCAATCAGCCCCAGCATTTT | CASSIYQGRNQPQHF
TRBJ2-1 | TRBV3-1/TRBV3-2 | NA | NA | TGTGCCACCCGAGACCCCGACAGGCCTTACAATGAGCAGTTCTTC | CATRDPDRPYNEQFF
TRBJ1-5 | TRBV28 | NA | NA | TGTGCCAGCAGTTTCCCTATGGTAAATCAGCCCCAGCATTTT | CASSFPMVNQPQHF
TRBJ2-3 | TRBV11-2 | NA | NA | TGTGCCAGCAGGCCGGTGGTGGGGAGGCCAGATACGCAGTATTTT | CASRPVVGRPDTQYF
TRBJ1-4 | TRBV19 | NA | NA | TGTGCCAGTAGTATAAGGGATGAAAAACTGTTTTTT | CASSIRDEKLFF
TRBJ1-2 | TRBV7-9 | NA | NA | TGTGCCAGCAGCCATATAATCGGGACCGGTAGCGGCTACACCTTC | CASSHIIGTGSGYTF
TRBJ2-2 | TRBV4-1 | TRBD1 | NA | TGCGCCAGCAGCCGGGGGGACAGGGAAGCCGGGGAGCTGTTTTTT | CASSRGDREAGELFF
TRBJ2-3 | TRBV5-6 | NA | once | TGTGCCAGCAGCGCCGTAGGTAGCGGTCGTCGGGATACGCAGTATTTT | CASSAVGSGRRDTQYF
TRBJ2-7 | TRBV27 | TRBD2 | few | TGTGCCAGCAGTCCAGGGACTAGCGGGGACGAGCAGTACTTC | CASSPGTSGDEQYF
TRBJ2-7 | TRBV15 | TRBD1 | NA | TGTGCCACCAGCAGCCGGGACAGCCAAGAAGGGCAGTACTTC | CATSSRDSQEGQYF
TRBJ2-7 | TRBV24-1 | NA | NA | TGTGCCACCAGTGATCCTGGGGACACCTCCGACGAGCAGTACTTC | CATSDPGDTSDEQYF
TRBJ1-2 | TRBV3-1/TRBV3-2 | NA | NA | TGTGCCAGCAGCCCCTCAGACAGGTATAACTATGGCTACACCTTC | CASSPSDRYNYGYTF
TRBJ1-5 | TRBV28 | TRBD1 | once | TGTGCCAGCTCGGGACAGGGGATGCAGCCCCAGCATTTT | CASSGQGMQPQHF
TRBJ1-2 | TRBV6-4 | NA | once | TGTGCCAGCAGTGTTGGGCGGAACTATGGCTACACCTTC | CASSVGRNYGYTF
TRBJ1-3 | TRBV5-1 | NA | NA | TGCGCCAGCAGCTTGGTTGGAACTGGAAACACCATATATTTT | CASSLVGTGNTIYF
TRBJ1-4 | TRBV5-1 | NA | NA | TGCGCCAGCAGCTTGGTAGGGATCAGTGAAAAACTGTTTTTT | CASSLVGISEKLFF
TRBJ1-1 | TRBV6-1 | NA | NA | TGTGCCAGCAGTGAAGAATGGGGGCCGAACACTGAAGCTTTCTTT | CASSEEWGPNTEAFF
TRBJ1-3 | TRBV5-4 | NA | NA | TGTGCCAGCAGCTCCGCGGGGGGCTCGGGAAACACCATATATTTT | CASSSAGGSGNTIYF
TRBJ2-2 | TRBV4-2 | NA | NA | TGTGCCAGCAGCCAAGAGGGGCTGCGGCCCGGCGGGGAGCTGTTTTTT | CASSQEGLRPGGELFF
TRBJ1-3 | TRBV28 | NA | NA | TGTGCCAGCTCGGCAGGTCAAGGAAACACCATATATTTT | CASSAGQGNTIYF
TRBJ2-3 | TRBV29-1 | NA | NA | TGCAGCGTTGAAGACAGTGGACCGCAGTATTTT | CSVEDSGPQYF
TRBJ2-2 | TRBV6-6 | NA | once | TGTGCCAGCAGTATCCAACAGGGGACTAGCGGGGAGCTGTTTTTT | CASSIQQGTSGELFF
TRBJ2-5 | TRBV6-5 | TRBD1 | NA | TGTGCCAGCAGGACTTCGGGACAGGGGAAAGAGACCCAGTACTTC | CASRTSGQGKETQYF
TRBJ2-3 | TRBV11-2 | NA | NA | TGTGCCAGCAGCCAAAGTATGGGGCTCCCCACAGATACGCAGTATTTT | CASSQSMGLPTDTQYF
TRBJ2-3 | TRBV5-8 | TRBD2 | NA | TGTGCCAGCAGCTTCCGCGGGGGGATGTATTTT | CASSFRGGMYF
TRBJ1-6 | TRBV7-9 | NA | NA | TGTGCCAGCAGCTTACAGGGATATAATTCACCCCTCCACTTT | CASSLQGYNSPLHF
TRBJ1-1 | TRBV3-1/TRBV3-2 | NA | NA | TGTGCCAGCAGCCAAGATGGGGGGCCCACTGAAGCTTTCTTT | CASSQDGGPTEAFF
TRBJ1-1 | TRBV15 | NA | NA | TGTGCCACCAGCTGGCACACCGATGAAGCTTTCTTT | CATSWHTDEAFF
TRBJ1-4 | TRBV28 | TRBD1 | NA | TGTGCCAGCAGTGCCCCCACAGGGGGAGGCCCTGAAAAACTGTTTTTT | CASSAPTGGGPEKLFF
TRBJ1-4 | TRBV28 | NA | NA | TGTGCCAGCAGTTCTACCCGTAGGTACCCGAAGAGGGAAAAACTGTTTTTT | CASSSTRRYPKREKLFF
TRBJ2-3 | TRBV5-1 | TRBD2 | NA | TGCGCCAGCAGCTTTAGACTAGCTCGCACAGATACGCAGTATTTT | CASSFRLARTDTQYF
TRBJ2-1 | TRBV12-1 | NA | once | TGTGCCAGCAGCTCCGGGAGGGTCTACAATGAGCAGTTCTTC | CASSSGRVYNEQFF
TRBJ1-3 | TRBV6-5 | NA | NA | TGTGCCAGCACCCCCCAGGGGCTAGGTGGAAACACCATATATTTT | CASTPQGLGGNTIYF
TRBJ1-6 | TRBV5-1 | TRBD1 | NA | TGCGCCAGCAGCTTGGGTCAGGGGGTAGGATCACCCCTCCACTTT | CASSLGQGVGSPLHF
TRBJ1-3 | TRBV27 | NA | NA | TGTGCCAGCAGTCTCTCGGCAGGAGGGGCTGGAAACACCATATATTTT | CASSLSAGGAGNTIYF
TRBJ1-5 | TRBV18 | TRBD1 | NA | TGTGCCAGCTCTCCTGGACAGGGGGGCCATCAGCCCCAGCATTTT | CASSPGQGGHQPQHF
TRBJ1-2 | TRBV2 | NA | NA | TGTGCCAGCGACATATCTAACTATGGCTACACCTTC | CASDISNYGYTF
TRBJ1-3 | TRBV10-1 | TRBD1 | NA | TGCGCCAGCAGCCTTGGACAGGCGGGAAACACCATATATTTT | CASSLGQAGNTIYF
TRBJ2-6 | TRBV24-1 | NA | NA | TGTGCCACCAGTGATAGCGGTTCCGGGGCCAACGTCCTGACTTTC | CATSDSGSGANVLTF